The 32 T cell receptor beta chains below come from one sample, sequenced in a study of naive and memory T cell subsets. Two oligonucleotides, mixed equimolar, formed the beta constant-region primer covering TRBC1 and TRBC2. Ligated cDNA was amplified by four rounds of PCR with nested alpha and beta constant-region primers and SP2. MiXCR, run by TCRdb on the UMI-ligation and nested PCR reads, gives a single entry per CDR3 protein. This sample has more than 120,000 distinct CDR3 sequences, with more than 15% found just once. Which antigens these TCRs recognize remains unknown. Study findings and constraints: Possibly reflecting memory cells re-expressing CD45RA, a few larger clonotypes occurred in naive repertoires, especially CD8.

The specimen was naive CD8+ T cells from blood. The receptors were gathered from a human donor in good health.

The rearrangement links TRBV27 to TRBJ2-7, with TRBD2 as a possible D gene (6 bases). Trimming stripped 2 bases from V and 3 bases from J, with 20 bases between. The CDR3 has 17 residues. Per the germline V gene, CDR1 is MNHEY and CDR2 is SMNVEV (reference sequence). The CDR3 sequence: CASSLKAPGDSRYEQYF. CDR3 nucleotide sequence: TGTGCCAGCAGTTTAAAAGCCCCGGGAGACTCCCGCTACGAGCAGTACTTC.

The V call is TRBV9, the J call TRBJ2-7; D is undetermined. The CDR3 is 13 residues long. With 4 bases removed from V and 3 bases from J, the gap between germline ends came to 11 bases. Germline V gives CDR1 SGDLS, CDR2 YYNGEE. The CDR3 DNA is TGTGCCAGCAGCCCCCATGACGACTACGAGCAGTACTTC. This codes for CASSPHDDYEQYF.

CDR3 DNA sequence: TGTGCCAGCAGTATCACTAGCGGGTTAACGGATACGCAGTATTTT. It yields the protein CASSITSGLTDTQYF. The rearrangement links TRBV27 to TRBJ2-3, with 9 bases that match TRBD2. CDR3 length: 15 residues. CDR1 and CDR2 from the germline V gene are MNHEY and SMNVEV (reference sequence). V lost 5 bases to trimming and J lost 6 bases; unmatched junction nucleotides: 9.

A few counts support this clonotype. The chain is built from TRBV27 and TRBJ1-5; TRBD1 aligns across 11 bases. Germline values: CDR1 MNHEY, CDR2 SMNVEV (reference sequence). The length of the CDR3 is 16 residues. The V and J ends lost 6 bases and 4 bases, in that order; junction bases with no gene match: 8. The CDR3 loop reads CASRGQGANGNQPQHF. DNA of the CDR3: TGTGCCAGCAGAGGACAGGGGGCGAATGGGAATCAGCCCCAGCATTTT.

CDR3 in amino acids: CASSLAASRETQYF. In DNA, the CDR3 is TGTGCCAGCAGTTTAGCCGCAAGTCGGGAGACCCAGTACTTC. This rearrangement joins TRBV27 to TRBJ2-5; no clear D gene. Germline V gives CDR1 MNHEY, CDR2 SMNVEV (reference sequence). The CDR3 loop spans 14 amino acids. Trimming took 2 bases from V and 5 from J, leaving 12 bases between them.

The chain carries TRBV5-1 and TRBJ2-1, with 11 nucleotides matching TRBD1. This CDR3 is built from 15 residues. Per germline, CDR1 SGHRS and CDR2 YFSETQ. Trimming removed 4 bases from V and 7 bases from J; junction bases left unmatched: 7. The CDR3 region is CASSPRDRGLNEQFF. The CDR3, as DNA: TGCGCCAGCAGCCCCCGGGACAGGGGGTTGAATGAGCAGTTCTTC.

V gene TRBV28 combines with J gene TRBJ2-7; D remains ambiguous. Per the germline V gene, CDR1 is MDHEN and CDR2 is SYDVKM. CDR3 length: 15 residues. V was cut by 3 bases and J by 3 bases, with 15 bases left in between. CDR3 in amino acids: CASSLSRRILYEQYF. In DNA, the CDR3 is TGTGCCAGCAGTTTGTCTCGACGCATCCTCTACGAGCAGTACTTC.

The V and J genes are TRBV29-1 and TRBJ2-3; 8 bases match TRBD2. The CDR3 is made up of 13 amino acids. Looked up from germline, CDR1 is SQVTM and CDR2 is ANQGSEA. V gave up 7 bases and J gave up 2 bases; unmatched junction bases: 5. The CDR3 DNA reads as TGCAGCGCACTAGCGGCAGACACAGATACGCAGTATTTT. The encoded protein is CSALAADTDTQYF.

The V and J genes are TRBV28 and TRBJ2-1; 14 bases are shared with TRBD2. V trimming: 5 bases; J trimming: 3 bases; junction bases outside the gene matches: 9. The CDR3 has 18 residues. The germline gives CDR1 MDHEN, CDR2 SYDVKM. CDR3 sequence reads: CASSMTGLAGVSYNEQFF. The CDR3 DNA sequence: TGTGCCAGCAGTATGACGGGACTAGCGGGAGTAAGCTACAATGAGCAGTTCTTC. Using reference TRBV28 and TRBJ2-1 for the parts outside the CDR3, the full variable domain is DVKVTQSSRYLVKRTGEKVFLECVQDMDHENMFWYRQDPGLGLRLIYFSYDVKMKEKGDIPEGYSVSREKKERFSLILESASTNQTSMYLCASSMTGLAGVSYNEQFFGPGTRLTVL.

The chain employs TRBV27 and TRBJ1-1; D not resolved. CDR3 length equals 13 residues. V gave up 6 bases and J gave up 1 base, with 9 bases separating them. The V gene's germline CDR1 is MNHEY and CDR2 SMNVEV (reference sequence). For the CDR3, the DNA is TGTGCCAGCAGAGTGGGCACGAACACTGAAGCTTTCTTT. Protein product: CASRVGTNTEAFF.

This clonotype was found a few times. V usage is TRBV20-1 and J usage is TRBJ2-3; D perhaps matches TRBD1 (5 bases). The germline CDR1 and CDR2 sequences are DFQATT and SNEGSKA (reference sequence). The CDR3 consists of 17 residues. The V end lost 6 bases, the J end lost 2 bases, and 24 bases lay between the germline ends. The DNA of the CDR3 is TGCAGTGCCCACTCACTCGACAGCGCCAGCCCCACAGATACGCAGTATTTT. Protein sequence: CSAHSLDSASPTDTQYF.

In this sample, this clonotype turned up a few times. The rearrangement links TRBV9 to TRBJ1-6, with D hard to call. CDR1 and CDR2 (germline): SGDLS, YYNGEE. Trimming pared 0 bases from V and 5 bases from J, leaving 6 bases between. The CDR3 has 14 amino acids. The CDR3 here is CASSVDGDNSPLHF. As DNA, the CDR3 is TGTGCCAGCAGCGTAGACGGTGATAATTCACCCCTCCACTTT.

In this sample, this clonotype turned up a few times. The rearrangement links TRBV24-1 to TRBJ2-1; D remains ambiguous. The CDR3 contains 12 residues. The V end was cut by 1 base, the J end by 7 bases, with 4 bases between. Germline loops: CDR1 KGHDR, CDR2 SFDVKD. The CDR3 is CATSDFFNEQFF. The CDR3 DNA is TGTGCCACCAGTGATTTTTTTAATGAGCAGTTCTTC.

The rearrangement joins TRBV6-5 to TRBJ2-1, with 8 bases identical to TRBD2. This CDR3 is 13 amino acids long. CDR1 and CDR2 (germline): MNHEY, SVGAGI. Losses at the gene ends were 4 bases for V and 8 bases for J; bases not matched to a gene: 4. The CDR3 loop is CASSWREADEQFF. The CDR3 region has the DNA TGTGCCAGCAGTTGGCGGGAGGCCGATGAGCAGTTCTTC.

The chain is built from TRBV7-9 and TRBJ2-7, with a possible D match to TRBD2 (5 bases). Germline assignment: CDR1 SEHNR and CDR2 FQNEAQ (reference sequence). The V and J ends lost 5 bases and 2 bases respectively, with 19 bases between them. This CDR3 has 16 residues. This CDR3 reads CASSTLGIWETYEQYF. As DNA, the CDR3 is TGTGCCAGCAGCACGCTCGGAATTTGGGAGACCTACGAGCAGTACTTC. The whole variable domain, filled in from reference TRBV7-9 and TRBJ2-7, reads DTGVSQNPRHKITKRGQNVTFRCDPISEHNRLYWYRQTLGQGPEFLTYFQNEAQLEKSRLLSDRFSAERPKGSFSTLEIQRTEQGDSAMYLCASSTLGIWETYEQYFGPGTRLTVT.

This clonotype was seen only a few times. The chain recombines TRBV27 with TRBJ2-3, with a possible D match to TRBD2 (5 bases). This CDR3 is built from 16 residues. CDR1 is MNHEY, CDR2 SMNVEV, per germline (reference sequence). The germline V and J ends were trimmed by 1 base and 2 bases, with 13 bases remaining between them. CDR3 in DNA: TGTGCCAGCAGTTTATTGAGCAGCGGCTTCACAGATACGCAGTATTTT. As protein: CASSLLSSGFTDTQYF.

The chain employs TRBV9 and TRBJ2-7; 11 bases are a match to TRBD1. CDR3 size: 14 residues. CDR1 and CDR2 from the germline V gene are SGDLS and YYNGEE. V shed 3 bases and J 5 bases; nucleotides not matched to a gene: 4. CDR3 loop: CASSAGQGVDEQYF. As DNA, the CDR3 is TGTGCCAGCAGCGCGGGACAGGGGGTCGACGAGCAGTACTTC.

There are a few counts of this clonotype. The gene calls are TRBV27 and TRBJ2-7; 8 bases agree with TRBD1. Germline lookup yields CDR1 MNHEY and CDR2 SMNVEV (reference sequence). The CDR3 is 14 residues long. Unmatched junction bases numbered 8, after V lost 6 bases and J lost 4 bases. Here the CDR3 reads CASSRTGSGYEQYF. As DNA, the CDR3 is TGTGCCAGCAGCCGGACAGGGTCGGGGTACGAGCAGTACTTC.

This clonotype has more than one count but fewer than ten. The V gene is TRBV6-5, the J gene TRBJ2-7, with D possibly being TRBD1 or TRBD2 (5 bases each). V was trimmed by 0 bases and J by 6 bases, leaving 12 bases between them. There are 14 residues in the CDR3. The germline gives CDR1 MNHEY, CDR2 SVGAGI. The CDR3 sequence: CASSYSGPKGEQYF. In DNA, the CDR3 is TGTGCCAGCAGTTACTCGGGACCCAAAGGCGAGCAGTACTTC.

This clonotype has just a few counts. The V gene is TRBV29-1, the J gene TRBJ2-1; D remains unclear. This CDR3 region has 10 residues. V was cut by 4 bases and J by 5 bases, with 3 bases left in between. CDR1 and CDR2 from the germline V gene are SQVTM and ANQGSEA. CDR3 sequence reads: CSVADNEQFF. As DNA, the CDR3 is TGCAGCGTTGCCGACAATGAGCAGTTCTTC.

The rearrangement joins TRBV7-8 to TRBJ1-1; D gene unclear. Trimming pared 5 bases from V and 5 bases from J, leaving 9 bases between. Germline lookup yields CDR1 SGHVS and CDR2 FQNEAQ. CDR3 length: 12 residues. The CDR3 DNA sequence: TGTGCCAGCAGCCCCGGCACGACTGAAGCTTTCTTT. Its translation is CASSPGTTEAFF.

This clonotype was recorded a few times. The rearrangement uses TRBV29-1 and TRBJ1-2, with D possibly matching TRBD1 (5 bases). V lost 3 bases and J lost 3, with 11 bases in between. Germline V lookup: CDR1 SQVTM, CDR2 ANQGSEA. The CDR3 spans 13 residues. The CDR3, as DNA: TGCAGCGTTGAGGACAAAGCCTACTATGGCTACACCTTC. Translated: CSVEDKAYYGYTF.

CDR3 loop: CASSPLTSRTQETQYF. The CDR3 coding sequence is TGTGCCAGCAGCCCGTTGACTAGCAGGACCCAAGAGACCCAGTACTTC. The chain is built from TRBV7-9 and TRBJ2-5; TRBD2 matches 7 bases. Germline V gene lookup returns CDR1 SEHNR and CDR2 FQNEAQ (reference sequence). The V and J ends lost 5 bases and 1 base, in that order; junction bases with no gene match: 10. The CDR3 runs 16 residues.

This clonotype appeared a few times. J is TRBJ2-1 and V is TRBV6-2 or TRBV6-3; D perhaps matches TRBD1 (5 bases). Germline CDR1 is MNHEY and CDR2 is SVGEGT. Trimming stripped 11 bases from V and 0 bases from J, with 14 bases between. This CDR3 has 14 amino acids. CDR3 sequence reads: CAVDSSLSYNEQFF. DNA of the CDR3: TGTGCCGTCGACAGTTCTCTCTCCTACAATGAGCAGTTCTTC.

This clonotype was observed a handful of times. DNA for the CDR3: TGTGCCAGCAGCCGATGGCGGTCTGAAGCTTTCTTT. Translation: CASSRWRSEAFF. V and J are TRBV12-3 or TRBV12-4 and TRBJ1-1; D is ambiguous. V was cut by 6 bases and J by 6 bases, with 11 bases left in between. The length of the CDR3 is 12 residues.

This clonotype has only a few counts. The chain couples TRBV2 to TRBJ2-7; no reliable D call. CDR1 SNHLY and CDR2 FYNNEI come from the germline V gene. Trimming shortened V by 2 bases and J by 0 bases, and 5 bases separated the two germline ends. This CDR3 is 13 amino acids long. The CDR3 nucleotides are TGTGCCAGCAGTGAACGGGTCTCCTACGAGCAGTACTTC. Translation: CASSERVSYEQYF.

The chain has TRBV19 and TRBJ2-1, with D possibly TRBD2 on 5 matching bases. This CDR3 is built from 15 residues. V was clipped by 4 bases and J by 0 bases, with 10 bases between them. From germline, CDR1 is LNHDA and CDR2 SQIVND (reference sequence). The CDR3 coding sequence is TGTGCCAGTAGTACCTACACTAGCTCCTACAATGAGCAGTTCTTC. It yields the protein CASSTYTSSYNEQFF.

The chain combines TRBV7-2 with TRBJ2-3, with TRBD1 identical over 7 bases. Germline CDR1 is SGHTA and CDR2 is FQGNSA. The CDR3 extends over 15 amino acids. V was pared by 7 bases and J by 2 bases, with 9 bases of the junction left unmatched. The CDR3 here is CASNLGTVSTDTQYF. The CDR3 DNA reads TGTGCCAGCAATCTGGGGACAGTTTCCACAGATACGCAGTATTTT.

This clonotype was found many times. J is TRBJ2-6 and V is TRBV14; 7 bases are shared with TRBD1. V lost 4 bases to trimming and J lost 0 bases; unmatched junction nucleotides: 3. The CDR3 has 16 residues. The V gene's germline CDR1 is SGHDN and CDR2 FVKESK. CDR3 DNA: TGTGCCAGCAGCCCCGACAGGGCCTCTGGGGCCAACGTCCTGACTTTC. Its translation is CASSPDRASGANVLTF.

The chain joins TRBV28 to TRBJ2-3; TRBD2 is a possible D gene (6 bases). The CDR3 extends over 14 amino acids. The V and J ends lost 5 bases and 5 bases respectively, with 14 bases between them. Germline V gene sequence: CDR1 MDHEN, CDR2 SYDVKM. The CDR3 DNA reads TGTGCCAGCAGTCCGGGACTCATAAGAGATACGCAGTATTTT. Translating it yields CASSPGLIRDTQYF.

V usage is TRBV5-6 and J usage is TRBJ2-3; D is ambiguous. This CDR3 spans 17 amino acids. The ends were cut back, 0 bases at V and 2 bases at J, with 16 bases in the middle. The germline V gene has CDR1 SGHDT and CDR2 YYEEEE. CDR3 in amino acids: CASSLEGVSYFTDTQYF. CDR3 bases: TGTGCCAGCAGCTTGGAGGGTGTCTCCTACTTCACAGATACGCAGTATTTT.

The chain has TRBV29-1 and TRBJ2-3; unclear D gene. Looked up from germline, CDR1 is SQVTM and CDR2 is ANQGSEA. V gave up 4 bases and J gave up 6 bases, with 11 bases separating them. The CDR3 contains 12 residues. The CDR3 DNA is TGCAGCGTTGTTCAGATCAGGGATACGCAGTATTTT. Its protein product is CSVVQIRDTQYF.